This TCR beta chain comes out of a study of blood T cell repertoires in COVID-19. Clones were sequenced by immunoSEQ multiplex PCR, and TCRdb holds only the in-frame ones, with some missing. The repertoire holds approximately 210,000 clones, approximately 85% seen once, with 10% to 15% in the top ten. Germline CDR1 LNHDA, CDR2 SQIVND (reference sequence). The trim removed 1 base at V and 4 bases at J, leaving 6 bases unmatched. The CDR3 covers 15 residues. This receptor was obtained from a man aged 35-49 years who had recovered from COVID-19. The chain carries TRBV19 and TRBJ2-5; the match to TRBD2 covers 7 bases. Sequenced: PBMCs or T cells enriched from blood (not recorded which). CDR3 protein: CASSIGEGARETQYF. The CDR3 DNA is TGTGCCAGTAGTATAGGGGAGGGTGCGAGAGAGACCCAGTACTTC.